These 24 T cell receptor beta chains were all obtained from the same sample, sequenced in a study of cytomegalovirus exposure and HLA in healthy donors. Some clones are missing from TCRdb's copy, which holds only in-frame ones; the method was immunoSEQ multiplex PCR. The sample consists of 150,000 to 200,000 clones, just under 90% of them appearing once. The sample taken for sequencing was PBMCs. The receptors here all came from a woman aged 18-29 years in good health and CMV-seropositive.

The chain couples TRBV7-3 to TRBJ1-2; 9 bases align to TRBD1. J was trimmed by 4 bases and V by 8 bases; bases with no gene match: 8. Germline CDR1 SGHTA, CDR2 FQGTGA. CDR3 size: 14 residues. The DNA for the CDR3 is TGTGCCAGCGGATCGGGACAGGGTACCTATGGCTACACCTTC. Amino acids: CASGSGQGTYGYTF. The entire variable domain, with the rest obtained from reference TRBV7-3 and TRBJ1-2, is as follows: GAGVSQTPSNKVTEKGKYVELRCDPISGHTALYWYRQSLGQGPEFLIYFQGTGAADDSGLPNDRFFAVRPEGSVSTLKIQRTERGDSAVYLCASGSGQGTYGYTFGSGTRLTVV.

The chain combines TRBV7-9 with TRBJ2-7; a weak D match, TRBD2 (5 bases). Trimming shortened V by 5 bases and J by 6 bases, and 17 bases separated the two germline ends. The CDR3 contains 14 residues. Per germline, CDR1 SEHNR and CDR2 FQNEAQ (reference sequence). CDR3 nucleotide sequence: TGTGCCAGCAGCGCCCCCGGGATCTACCTCGAGCAGTACTTC. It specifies CASSAPGIYLEQYF.

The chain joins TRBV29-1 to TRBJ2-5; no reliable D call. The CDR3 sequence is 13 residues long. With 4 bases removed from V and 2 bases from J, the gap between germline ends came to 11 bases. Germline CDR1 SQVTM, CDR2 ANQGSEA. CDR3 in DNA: TGCAGCGTTGGGGCGCAACAGCAAGAGACCCAGTACTTC. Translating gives CSVGAQQQETQYF.

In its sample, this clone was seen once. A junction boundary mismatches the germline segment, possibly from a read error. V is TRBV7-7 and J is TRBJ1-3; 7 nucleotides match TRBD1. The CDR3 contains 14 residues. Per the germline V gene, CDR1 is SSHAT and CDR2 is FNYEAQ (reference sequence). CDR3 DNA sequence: TGTGCTAGCAGCTCCCCGGACAGGGGAAACACCATATATTTT. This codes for CASSSPDRGNTIYF.

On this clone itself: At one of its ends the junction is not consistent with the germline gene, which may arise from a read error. Written as DNA, the CDR3 is TGTGCCAGCAGCTTAGGGGAGCGGCTCCCAGAGATCTTT. The encoded protein is CASSLGERLPEIF. The chain has TRBV7-9 and TRBJ1-1; unclear D gene. CDR1 and CDR2 (germline): SEHNR, FQNEAQ (reference sequence). The CDR3 runs to 13 residues.

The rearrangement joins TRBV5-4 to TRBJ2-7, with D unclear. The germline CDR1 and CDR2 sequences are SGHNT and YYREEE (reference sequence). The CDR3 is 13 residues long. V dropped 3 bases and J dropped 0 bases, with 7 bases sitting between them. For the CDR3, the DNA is TGTGCCAGCAGCTCGGAGTACTCCTACGAGCAGTACTTC. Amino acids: CASSSEYSYEQYF.

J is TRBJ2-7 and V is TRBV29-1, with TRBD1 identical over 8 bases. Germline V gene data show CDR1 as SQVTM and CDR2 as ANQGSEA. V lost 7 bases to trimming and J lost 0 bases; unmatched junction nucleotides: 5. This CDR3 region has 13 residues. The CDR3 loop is CSAGDRGSYEQYF. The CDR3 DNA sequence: TGCAGCGCCGGAGACAGGGGCTCCTACGAGCAGTACTTC.

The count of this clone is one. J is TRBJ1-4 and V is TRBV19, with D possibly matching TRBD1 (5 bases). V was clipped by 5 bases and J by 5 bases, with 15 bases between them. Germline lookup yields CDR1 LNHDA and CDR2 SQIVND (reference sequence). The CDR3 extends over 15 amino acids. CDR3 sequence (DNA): TGTGCCAGTAGTCCTTTAGACAGTCTGAATGAAAAACTGTTTTTT. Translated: CASSPLDSLNEKLFF. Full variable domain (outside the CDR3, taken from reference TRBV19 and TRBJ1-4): DGGITQSPKYLFRKEGQNVTLSCEQNLNHDAMYWYRQDPGQGLRLIYYSQIVNDFQKGDIAEGYSVSREKKESFPLTVTSAQKNPTAFYLCASSPLDSLNEKLFFGSGTQLSVL.

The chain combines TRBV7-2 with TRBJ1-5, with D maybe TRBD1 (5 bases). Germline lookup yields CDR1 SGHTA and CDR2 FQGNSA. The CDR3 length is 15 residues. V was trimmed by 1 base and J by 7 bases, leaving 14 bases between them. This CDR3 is CASSLEGGAGQPQHF. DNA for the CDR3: TGTGCCAGCAGCTTAGAGGGCGGGGCTGGGCAGCCCCAGCATTTT.

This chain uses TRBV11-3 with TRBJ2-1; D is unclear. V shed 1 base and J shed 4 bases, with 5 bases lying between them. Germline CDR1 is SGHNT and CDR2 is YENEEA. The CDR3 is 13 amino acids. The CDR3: CASSLVGYNEQFF. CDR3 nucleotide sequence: TGTGCCAGCAGCTTAGTCGGGTACAATGAGCAGTTCTTC.

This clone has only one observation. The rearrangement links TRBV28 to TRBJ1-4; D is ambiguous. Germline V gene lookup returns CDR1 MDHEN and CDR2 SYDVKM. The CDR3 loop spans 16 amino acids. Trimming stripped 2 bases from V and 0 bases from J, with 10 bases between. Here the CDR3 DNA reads TGTGCCAGCAGTTTAAGAACAGCTGCAACTAATGAAAAACTGTTTTTT. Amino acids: CASSLRTAATNEKLFF.

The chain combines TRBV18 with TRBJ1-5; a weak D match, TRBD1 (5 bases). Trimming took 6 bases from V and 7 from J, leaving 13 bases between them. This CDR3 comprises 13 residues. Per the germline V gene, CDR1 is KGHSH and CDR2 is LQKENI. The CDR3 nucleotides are TGTGCCAGCTCGGCCCAGGGAGGCCAGCCCCAGCATTTT. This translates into CASSAQGGQPQHF. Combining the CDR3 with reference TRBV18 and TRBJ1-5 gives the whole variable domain NAGVMQNPRHLVRRRGQEARLRCSPMKGHSHVYWYRQLPEEGLKFMVYLQKENIIDESGMPKERFSAEFPKEGPSILRIQQVVRGDSAAYFCASSAQGGQPQHFGDGTRLSIL.

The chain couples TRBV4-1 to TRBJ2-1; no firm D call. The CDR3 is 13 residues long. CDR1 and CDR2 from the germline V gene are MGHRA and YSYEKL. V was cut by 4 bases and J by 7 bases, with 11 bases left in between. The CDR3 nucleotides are TGCGCCAGCAGCCCGGTTCTAGAGAATGAGCAGTTCTTC. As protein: CASSPVLENEQFF.

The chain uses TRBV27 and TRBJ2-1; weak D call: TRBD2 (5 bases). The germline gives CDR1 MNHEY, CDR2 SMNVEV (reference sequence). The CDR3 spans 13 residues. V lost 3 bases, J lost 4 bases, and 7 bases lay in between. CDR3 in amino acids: CASSFRRYNEQFF. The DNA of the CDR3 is TGTGCCAGCAGTTTTAGGAGGTACAATGAGCAGTTCTTC.

The CDR3, as DNA: TGTGCCAGCAGCCAGTCACTAGCGGGAGGGACAGATACGCAGTATTTT. Protein product: CASSQSLAGGTDTQYF. The chain is built from TRBV4-2 and TRBJ2-3, with 13 bases matching TRBD2. The ends lost 3 bases at V and 3 bases at J; junction bases unmatched: 3. This CDR3 has 16 residues. The germline CDR1 and CDR2 sequences are LGHNA and YNFKEQ.

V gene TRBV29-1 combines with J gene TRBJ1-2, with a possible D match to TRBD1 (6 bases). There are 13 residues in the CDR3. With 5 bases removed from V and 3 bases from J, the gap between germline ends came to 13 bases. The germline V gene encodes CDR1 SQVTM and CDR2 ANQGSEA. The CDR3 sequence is CSVWGRGHYGYTF. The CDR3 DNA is TGCAGCGTTTGGGGCAGGGGCCACTATGGCTACACCTTC.

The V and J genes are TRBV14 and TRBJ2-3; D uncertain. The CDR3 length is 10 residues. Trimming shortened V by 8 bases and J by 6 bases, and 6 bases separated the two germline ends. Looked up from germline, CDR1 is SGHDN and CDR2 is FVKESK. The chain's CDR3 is CASPQDTQYF. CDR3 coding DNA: TGTGCCAGCCCACAGGATACGCAGTATTTT.

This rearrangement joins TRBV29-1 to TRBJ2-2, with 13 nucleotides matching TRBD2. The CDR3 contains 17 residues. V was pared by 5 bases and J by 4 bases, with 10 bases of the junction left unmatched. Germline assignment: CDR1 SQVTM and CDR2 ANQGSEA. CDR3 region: CSVTSGRDNDFTGELFF. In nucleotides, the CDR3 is TGCAGCGTTACTAGCGGGAGGGACAACGATTTCACCGGGGAGCTGTTTTTT.

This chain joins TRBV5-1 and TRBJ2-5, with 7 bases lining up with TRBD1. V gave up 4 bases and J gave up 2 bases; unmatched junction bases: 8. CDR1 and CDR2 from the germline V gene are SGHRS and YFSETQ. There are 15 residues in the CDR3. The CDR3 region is CASSRGPGQQETQYF. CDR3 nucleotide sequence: TGCGCCAGCAGCAGGGGGCCGGGACAGCAAGAGACCCAGTACTTC.

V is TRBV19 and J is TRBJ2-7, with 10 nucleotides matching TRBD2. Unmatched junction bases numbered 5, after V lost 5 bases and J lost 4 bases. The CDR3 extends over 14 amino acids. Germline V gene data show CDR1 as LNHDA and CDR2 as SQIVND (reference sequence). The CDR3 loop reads CASSPGTSDYEQYF. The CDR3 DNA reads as TGTGCCAGTAGTCCCGGGACTAGCGATTACGAGCAGTACTTC. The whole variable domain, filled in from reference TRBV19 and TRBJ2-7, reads DGGITQSPKYLFRKEGQNVTLSCEQNLNHDAMYWYRQDPGQGLRLIYYSQIVNDFQKGDIAEGYSVSREKKESFPLTVTSAQKNPTAFYLCASSPGTSDYEQYFGPGTRLTVT.

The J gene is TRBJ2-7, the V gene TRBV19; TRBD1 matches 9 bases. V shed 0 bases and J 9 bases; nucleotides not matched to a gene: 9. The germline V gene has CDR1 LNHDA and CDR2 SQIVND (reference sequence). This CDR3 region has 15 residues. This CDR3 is CASSIEDRGRLRQYF. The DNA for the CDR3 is TGTGCCAGTAGTATAGAGGACAGGGGTAGGTTAAGGCAGTACTTC.

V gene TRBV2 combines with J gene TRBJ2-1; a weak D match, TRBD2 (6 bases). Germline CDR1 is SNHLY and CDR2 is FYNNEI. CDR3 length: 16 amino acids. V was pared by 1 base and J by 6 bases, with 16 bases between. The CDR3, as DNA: TGTGCCAGCAGTGAAGAAGGTGCGGGGAGCTCCAATGAGCAGTTCTTC. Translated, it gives CASSEEGAGSSNEQFF.

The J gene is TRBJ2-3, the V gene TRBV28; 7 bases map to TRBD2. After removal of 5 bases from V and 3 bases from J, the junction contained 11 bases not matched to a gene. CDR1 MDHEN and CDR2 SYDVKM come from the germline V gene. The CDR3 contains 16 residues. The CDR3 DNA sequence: TGTGCCAGCAGTCCCCCCGGGTGGCGGGAGACAGATACGCAGTATTTT. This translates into CASSPPGWRETDTQYF.

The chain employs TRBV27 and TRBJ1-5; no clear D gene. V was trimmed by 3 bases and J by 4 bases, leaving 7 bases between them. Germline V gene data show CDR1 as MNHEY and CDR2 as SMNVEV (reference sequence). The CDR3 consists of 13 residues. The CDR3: CASSFSENQPQHF. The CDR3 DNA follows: TGTGCCAGCAGTTTTTCAGAAAATCAGCCCCAGCATTTT.